This TCR beta chain comes out of a study of T cells after yellow fever vaccination. TCRdb used MiXCR to reprocess the 5' RACE reads, holding one entry per CDR3 protein. The repertoire holds 250,000 to 300,000 distinct CDR3 sequences, with roughly 4.8% as singletons. This clonotype was found a few times. The CDR3 is 13 residues long. V gave up 7 bases and J gave up 3 bases, with 13 bases separating them. The germline V gene encodes CDR1 MNHEY and CDR2 SVGEGT. Sequences were derived from CD4+ T cells sorted from PBMCs, sampled on the day of the yellow fever booster vaccination. The clonotype originates from a man aged 18 to 30 who received the YFV17D yellow fever vaccine. V is TRBV6-2 or TRBV6-3 and J is TRBJ2-7; TRBD2 is a possible D gene (5 bases). For the CDR3, the DNA is TGTGCCAGCACCTCCCGTCGGGGCTACGAGCAGTACTTC. The encoded protein is CASTSRRGYEQYF.